Included here is one TCR beta chain sequence, with context. The sample belongs to a study of blood T cell repertoires in COVID-19. Study in general: COVID-19 samples collected from the United States, Italy and Spain covered acute and convalescent phases. In each case, the material was cDNA or gDNA derived from T cells, B-cell-depleted T cells, or PBMCs.

Germline assignment: CDR1 SNHLY and CDR2 FYNNEI. The CDR3 is 13 residues long. Trimming removed 8 bases from V and 6 bases from J; junction bases left unmatched: 4. Authors' processing steps: By means of reference gene primer amplification, nucleated cell counts were estimated. Measured with immunoSEQ multiplex PCR; TCRdb has only the in-frame clones, and not every one. V and J calls and clone size come straight from that table; D and trimming were deduced from the DNA. The sample yields 400,000 to 550,000 clones, 75% to 90% seen once. The V call is TRBV2, the J call TRBJ1-5; 10 bases are a match to TRBD1. The source is a woman in her 30s with acute or convalescent COVID-19. What was sequenced was peripheral blood. The CDR3 region is CASGGQGGQPQHF. The CDR3, as DNA: TGTGCCAGCGGAGGACAGGGGGGTCAGCCCCAGCATTTT.